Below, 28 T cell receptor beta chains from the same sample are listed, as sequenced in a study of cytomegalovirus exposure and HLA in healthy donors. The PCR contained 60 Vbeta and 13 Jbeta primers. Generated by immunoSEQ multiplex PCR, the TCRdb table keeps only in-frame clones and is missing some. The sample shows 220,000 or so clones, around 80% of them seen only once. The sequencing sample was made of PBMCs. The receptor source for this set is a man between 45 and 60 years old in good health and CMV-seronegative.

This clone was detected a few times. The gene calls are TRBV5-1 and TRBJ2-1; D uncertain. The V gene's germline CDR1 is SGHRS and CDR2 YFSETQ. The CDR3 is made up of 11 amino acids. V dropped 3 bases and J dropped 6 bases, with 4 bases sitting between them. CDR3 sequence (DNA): TGCGCCAGCAGCTCCAGCAATGAGCAGTTCTTC. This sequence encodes CASSSSNEQFF.

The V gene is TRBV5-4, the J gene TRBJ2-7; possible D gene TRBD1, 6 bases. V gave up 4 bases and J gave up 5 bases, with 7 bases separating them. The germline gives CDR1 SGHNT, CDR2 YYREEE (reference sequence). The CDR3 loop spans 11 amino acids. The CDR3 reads CASSDRNEQYF. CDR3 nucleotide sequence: TGTGCCAGCAGCGACAGGAACGAGCAGTACTTC.

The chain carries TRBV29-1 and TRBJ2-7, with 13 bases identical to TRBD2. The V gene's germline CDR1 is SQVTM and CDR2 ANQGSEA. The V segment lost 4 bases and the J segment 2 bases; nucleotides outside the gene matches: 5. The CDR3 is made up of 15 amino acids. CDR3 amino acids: CSVAGLAGQPYEQYF. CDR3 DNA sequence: TGCAGCGTTGCGGGACTAGCGGGACAGCCCTACGAGCAGTACTTC.

CDR3 in DNA: TGTGCCACCAGCAGGGCCCCAACTTGGAGGGAGACCCAGTACTTC. It is translated as CATSRAPTWRETQYF. The chain carries TRBV15 and TRBJ2-5; tentatively, D is TRBD2 (5 bases). This CDR3 has 15 residues. Trimming took 3 bases from V and 5 from J, leaving 16 bases between them. The germline V gene encodes CDR1 LNHNV and CDR2 YYDKDF (reference sequence).

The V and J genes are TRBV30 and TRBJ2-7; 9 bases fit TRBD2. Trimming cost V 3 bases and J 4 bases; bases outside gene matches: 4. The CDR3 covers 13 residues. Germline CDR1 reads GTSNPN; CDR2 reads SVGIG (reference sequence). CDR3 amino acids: CAWRFSGSYEQYF. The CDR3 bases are TGTGCCTGGAGATTTAGCGGGAGTTACGAGCAGTACTTC.

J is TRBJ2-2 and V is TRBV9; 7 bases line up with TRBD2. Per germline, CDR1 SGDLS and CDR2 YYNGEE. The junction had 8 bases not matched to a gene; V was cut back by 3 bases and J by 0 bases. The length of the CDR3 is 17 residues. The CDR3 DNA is TGTGCCAGCAGCGACGGGGGGAAGCGGACGAACACCGGGGAGCTGTTTTTT. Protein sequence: CASSDGGKRTNTGELFF.

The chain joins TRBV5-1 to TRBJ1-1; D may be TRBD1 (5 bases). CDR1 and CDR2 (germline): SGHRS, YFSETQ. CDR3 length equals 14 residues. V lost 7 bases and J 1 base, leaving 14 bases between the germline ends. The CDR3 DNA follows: TGCGCCAGCTCTGACAGCCCAGGGAACACTGAAGCTTTCTTT. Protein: CASSDSPGNTEAFF.

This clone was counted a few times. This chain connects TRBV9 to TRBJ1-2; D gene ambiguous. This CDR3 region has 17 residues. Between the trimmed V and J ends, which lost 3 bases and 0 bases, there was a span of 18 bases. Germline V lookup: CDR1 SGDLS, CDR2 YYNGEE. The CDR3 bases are TGTGCCAGCAGCGACTTGTTGGGAGGGAAAGCTAACTATGGCTACACCTTC. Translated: CASSDLLGGKANYGYTF.

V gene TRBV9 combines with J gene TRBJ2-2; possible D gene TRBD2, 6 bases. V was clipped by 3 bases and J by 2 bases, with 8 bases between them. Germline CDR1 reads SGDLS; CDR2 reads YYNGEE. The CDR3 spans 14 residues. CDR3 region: CASSGRGNTGELFF. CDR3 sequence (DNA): TGTGCCAGCAGCGGGAGGGGCAACACCGGGGAGCTGTTTTTT.

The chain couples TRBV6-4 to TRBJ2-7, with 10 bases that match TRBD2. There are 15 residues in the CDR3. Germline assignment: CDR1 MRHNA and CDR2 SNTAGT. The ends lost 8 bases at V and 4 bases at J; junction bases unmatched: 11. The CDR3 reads CASGPWTSGTYEQYF. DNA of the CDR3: TGTGCCAGCGGCCCATGGACTAGCGGAACGTACGAGCAGTACTTC.

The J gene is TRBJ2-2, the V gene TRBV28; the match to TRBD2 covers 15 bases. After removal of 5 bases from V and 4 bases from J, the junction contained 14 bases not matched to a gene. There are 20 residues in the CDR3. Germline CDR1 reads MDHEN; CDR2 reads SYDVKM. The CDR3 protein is CASSRTVGLAGGVGTGELFF. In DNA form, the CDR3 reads TGTGCCAGCAGTCGAACCGTTGGACTAGCGGGAGGGGTTGGCACCGGGGAGCTGTTTTTT.

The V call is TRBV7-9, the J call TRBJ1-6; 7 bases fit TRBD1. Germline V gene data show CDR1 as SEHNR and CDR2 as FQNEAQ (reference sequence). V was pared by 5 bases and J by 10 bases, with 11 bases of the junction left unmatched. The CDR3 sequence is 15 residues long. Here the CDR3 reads CASSPLTGPGSPLHF. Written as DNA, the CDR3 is TGTGCCAGCAGCCCGTTGACAGGGCCAGGGTCACCCCTCCACTTT.

CDR3 DNA sequence: TGTGCCAGCTCACCTCAGAAAACAGGGAGCGGCTACACCTTC. It translates to CASSPQKTGSGYTF. The chain employs TRBV18 and TRBJ1-2; TRBD1 might be the D (6 bases). From germline, CDR1 is KGHSH and CDR2 LQKENI. V was cut by 3 bases and J by 8 bases, with 16 bases left in between. This CDR3 has 14 residues. Full variable domain (remainder filled in from reference TRBV18 and TRBJ1-2): NAGVMQNPRHLVRRRGQEARLRCSPMKGHSHVYWYRQLPEEGLKFMVYLQKENIIDESGMPKERFSAEFPKEGPSILRIQQVVRGDSAAYFCASSPQKTGSGYTFGSGTRLTVV.

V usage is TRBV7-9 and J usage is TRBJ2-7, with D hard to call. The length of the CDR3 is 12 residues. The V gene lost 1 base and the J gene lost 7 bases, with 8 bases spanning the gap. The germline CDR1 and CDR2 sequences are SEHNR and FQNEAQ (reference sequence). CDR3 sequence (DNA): TGTGCCAGCAGCTTAGTTATAGCTGAGCAGTACTTC. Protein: CASSLVIAEQYF.

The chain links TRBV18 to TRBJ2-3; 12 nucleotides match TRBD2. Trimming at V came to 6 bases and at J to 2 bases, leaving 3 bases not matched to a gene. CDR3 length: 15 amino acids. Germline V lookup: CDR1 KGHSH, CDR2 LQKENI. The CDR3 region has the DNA TGTGCCAGCTCGGGGACTAGCGGGTTCACAGATACGCAGTATTTT. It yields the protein CASSGTSGFTDTQYF.

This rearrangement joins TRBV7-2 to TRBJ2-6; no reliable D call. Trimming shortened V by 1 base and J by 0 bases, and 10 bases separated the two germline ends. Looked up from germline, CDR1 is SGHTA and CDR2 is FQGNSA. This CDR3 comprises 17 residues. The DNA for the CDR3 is TGTGCCAGCAGCTTAGGACGAGCAGGCTCTGGGGCCAACGTCCTGACTTTC. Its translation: CASSLGRAGSGANVLTF.

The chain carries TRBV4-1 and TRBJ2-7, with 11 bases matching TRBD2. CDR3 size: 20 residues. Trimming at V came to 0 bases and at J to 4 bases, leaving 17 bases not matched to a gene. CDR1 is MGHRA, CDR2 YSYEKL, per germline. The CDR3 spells CASSQEIRVAGGPGVYEQYF. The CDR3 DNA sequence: TGCGCCAGCAGCCAAGAAATTAGGGTAGCGGGAGGGCCGGGAGTTTACGAGCAGTACTTC.

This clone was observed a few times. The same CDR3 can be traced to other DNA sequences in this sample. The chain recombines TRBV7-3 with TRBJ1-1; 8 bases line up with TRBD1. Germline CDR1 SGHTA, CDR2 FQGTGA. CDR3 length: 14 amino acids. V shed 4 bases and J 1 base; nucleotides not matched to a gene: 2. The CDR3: CASSSDRANTEAFF. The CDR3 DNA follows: TGTGCCAGCAGCTCGGACAGGGCGAACACTGAAGCTTTCTTT.

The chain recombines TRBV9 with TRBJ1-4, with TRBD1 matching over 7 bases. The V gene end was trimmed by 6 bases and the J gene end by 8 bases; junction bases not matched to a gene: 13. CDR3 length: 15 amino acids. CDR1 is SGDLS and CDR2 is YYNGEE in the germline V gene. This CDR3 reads CASKGVGGVSEKLFF. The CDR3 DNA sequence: TGTGCCAGCAAAGGGGTAGGGGGCGTTAGCGAAAAACTGTTTTTT.

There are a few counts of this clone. DNA for the CDR3: TGTGCCAGCAGCCGAGCCCTTCTTCTAGCTACCCAGGAGACCCAGTACTTC. Its translation is CASSRALLLATQETQYF. The rearrangement joins TRBV5-6 to TRBJ2-5; a possible D gene is TRBD2 (5 bases). V lost 4 bases and J lost 5, with 24 bases in between. The CDR3 runs to 17 residues. Germline V gives CDR1 SGHDT, CDR2 YYEEEE.

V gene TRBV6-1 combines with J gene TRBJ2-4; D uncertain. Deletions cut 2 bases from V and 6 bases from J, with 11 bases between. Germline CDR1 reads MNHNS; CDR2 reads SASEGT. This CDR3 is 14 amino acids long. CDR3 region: CASSETYNLNIQYF. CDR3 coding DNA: TGTGCCAGCAGTGAAACATACAATTTAAACATTCAGTACTTC.

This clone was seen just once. The CDR3 spells CASSTAGDAYNEQFF. CDR3 nucleotides: TGTGCCAGCAGCACTGCGGGAGATGCTTACAATGAGCAGTTCTTC. The chain couples TRBV7-6 to TRBJ2-1, with 7 bases matching TRBD2. Germline V gene lookup returns CDR1 SGHVS and CDR2 FNYEAQ. V shed 5 bases, J shed 4 bases, and the junction held 8 bases outside the gene matches. CDR3 size: 15 residues.

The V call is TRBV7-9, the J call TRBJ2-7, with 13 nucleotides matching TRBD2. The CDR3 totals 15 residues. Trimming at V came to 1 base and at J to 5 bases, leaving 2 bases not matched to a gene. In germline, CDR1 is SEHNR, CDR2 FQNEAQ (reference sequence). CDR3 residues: CASSLGTSGSHEQYF. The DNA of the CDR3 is TGTGCCAGCAGCTTAGGGACTAGCGGGAGCCACGAGCAGTACTTC.

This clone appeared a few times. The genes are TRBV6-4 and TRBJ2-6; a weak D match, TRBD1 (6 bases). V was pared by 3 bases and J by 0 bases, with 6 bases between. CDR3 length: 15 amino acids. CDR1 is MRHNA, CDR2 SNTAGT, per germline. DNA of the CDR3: TGTGCCAGCAGTGAAGGGGGCTCTGGGGCCAACGTCCTGACTTTC. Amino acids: CASSEGGSGANVLTF.

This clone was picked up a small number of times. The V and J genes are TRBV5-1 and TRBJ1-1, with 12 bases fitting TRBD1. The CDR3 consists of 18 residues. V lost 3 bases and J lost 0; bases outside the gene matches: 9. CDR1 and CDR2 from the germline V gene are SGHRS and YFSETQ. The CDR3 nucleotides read TGCGCCAGCAGCTGGACGTGGGACAGGGGGCGCCTGAACACTGAAGCTTTCTTT. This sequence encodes CASSWTWDRGRLNTEAFF.

The CDR3 DNA follows: TGTGCCAGCGAGCTCGGACAGCACGAGCAGTACTTC. As protein: CASELGQHEQYF. The genes are TRBV6-1 and TRBJ2-7, with a tentative D call TRBD1 (6 bases). This CDR3 region has 12 residues. Germline CDR1 reads MNHNS; CDR2 reads SASEGT. Trimming removed 8 bases from V and 5 bases from J, with 13 bases in between.

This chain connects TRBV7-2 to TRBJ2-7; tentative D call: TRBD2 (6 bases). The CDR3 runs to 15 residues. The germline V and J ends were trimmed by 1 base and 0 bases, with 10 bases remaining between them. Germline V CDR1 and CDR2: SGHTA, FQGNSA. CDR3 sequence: CASSLDTSYSYEQYF. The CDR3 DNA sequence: TGTGCCAGCAGCTTAGATACTAGCTACTCCTACGAGCAGTACTTC.

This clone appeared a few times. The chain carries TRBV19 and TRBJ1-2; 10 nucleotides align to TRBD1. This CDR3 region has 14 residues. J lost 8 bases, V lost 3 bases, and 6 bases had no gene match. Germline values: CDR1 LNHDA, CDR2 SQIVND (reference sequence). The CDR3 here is CASSIGTGVGGYTF. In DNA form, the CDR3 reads TGTGCCAGTAGTATCGGGACAGGGGTTGGCGGCTACACCTTC.